This entry is about one TCR beta chain. Libraries were prepared by immunoSEQ multiplex PCR; TCRdb keeps only in-frame clonotypes and omits some of them. The sample lists approximately 40,000 clones; 92% were seen once. These data are taken from a study of T cell changes during pregnancy in multiple sclerosis. The J segment lost 6 bases and the V segment lost 5 bases, leaving 10 bases of the junction unmatched. The CDR3 has 15 amino acids. Germline V gene sequence: CDR1 SEHNR, CDR2 FQNEAQ (reference sequence). The origin of this receptor is a female donor with multiple sclerosis, enrolled in a pregnancy study. J is TRBJ2-1 and V is TRBV7-9, with 7 nucleotides matching TRBD2. The sample in question was CD4+ T cells from peripheral blood mononuclear cells, obtained in the third trimester of pregnancy. The CDR3 protein is CASSLSSGSPNEQFF. CDR3 in DNA: TGTGCCAGCAGCCTTTCTAGCGGATCCCCCAATGAGCAGTTCTTC.